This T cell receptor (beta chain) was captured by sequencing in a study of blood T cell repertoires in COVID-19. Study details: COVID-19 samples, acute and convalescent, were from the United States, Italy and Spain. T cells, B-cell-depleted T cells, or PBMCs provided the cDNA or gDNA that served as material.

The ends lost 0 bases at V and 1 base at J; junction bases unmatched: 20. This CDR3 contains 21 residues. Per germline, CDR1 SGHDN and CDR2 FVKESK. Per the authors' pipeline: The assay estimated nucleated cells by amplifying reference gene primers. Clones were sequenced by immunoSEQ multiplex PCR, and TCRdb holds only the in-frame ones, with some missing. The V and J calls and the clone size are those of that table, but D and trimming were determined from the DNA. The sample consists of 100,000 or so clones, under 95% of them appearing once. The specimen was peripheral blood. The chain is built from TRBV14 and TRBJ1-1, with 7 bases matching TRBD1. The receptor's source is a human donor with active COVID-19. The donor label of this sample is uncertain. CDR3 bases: TGTGCCAGCAGCCAAGATTTCCCCCCTTTAAACCCGGAGGGGGCGAACACTGAAGCTTTCTTT. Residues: CASSQDFPPLNPEGANTEAFF.